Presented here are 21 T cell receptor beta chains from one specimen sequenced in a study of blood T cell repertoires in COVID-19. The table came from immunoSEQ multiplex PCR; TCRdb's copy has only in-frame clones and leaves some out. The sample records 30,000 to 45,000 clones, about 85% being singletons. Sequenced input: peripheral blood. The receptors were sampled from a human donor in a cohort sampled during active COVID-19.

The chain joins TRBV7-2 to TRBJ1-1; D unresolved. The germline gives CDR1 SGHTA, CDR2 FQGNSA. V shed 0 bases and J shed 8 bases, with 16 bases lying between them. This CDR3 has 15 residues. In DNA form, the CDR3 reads TGTGCCAGCAGCTTAGCGCTTTCGGCGAGGCCCGAAGCTTTCTTT. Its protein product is CASSLALSARPEAFF.

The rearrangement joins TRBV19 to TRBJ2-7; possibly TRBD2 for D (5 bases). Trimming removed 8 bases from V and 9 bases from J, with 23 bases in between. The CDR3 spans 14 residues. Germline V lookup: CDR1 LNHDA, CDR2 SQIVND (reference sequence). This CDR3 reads CASAQIGLDRGQYF. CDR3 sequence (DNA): TGTGCCAGTGCCCAGATCGGGCTAGATCGGGGGCAGTACTTC.

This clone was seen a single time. CDR3 protein: CASRPGSYNEQFF. The DNA for the CDR3 is TGTGCCAGCAGGCCCGGCTCCTACAATGAGCAGTTCTTC. The V call is TRBV2, the J call TRBJ2-1; D is unclear. Trimming cost V 6 bases and J 0 bases, with 6 bases left between them. Germline CDR1 is SNHLY and CDR2 is FYNNEI. This CDR3 has 13 residues. Full variable domain (outside the CDR3, taken from reference TRBV2 and TRBJ2-1): EPEVTQTPSHQVTQMGQEVILRCVPISNHLYFYWYRQILGQKVEFLVSFYNNEISEKSEIFDDQFSVERPDGSNFTLKIRSTKLEDSAMYFCASRPGSYNEQFFGPGTRLTVL.

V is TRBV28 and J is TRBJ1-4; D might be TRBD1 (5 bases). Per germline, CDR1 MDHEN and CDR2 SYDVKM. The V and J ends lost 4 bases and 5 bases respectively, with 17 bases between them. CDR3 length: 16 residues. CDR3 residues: CASSSLRQSRNEKLFF. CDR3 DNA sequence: TGTGCCAGCAGTTCATTAAGACAGTCGAGAAATGAAAAACTGTTTTTT.

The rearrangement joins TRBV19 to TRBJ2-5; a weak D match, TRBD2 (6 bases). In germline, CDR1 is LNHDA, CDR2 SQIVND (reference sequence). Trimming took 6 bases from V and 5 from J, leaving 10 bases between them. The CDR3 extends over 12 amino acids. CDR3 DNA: TGTGCCAGTAGACAGAGCGGGGAGACCCAGTACTTC. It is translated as CASRQSGETQYF.

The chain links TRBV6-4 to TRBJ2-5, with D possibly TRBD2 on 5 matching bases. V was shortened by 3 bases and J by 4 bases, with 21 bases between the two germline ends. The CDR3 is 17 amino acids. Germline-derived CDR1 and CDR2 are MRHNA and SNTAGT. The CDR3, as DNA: TGTGCCAGCAGTGAAGAAGGTAGTGGAGGAGGAAGAGAGACCCAGTACTTC. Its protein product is CASSEEGSGGGRETQYF.

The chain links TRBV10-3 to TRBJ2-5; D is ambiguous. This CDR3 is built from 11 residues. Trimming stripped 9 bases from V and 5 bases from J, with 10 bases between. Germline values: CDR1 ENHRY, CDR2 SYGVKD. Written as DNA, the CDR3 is TGTGCCATATTGGTGGAGGAGACCCAGTACTTC. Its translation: CAILVEETQYF.

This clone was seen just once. The CDR3 sequence: CASSRTLAGGSSYEQYF. For the CDR3, the DNA is TGTGCCAGCAGTCGGACCCTAGCGGGGGGGAGCTCCTACGAGCAGTACTTC. The rearrangement uses TRBV27 and TRBJ2-7, with 12 positions matching TRBD2. J was trimmed by 0 bases and V by 5 bases; bases with no gene match: 8. CDR1 MNHEY and CDR2 SMNVEV come from the germline V gene (reference sequence). The length of the CDR3 is 17 residues.

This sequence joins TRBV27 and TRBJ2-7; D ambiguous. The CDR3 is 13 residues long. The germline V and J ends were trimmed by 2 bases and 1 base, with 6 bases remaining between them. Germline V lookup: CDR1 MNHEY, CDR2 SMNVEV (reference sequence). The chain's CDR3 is CASSLAISYEQYF. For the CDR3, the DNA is TGTGCCAGCAGTTTAGCGATATCCTACGAGCAGTACTTC.

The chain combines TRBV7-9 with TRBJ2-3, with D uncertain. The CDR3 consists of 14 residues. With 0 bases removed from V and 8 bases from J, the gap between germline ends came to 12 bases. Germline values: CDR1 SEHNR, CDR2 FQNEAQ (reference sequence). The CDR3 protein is CASSLAPRLGTQYF. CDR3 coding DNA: TGTGCCAGCAGCTTAGCGCCAAGGCTAGGTACGCAGTATTTT.

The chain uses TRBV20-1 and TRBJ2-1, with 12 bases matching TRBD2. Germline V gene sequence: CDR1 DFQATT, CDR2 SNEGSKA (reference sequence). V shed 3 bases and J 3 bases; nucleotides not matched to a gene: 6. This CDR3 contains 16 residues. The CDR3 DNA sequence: TGCAGTGCTAGTCCTCGGACTAGCGGGGTCTACAATGAGCAGTTCTTC. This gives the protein CSASPRTSGVYNEQFF.

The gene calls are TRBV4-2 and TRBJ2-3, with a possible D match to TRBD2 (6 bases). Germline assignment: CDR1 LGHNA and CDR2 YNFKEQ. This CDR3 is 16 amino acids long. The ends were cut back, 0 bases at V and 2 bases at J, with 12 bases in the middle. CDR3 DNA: TGTGCCAGCAGCCAAGATTGGGCGGGGTCCACAGATACGCAGTATTTT. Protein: CASSQDWAGSTDTQYF.

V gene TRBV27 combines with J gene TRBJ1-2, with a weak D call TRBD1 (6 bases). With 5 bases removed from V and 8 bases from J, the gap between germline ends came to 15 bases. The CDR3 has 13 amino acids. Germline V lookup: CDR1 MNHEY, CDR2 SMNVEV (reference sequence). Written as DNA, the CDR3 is TGTGCCAGCAGTCCACAGGGATACGGAGGCTACACCTTC. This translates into CASSPQGYGGYTF.

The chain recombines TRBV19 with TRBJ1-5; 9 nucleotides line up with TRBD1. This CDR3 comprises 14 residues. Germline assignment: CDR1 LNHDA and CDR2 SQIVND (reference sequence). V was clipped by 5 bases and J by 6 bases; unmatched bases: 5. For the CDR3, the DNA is TGTGCCAGTAGTCCGGGACAGGGCAGTCAGCCCCAGCATTTT. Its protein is CASSPGQGSQPQHF.

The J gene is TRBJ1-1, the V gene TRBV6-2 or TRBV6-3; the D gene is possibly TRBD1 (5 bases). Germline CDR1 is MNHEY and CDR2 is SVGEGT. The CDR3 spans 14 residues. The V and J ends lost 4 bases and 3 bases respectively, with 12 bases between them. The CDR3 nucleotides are TGTGCCAGCAGTTTCGGGACTAGCGACACTGAAGCTTTCTTT. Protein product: CASSFGTSDTEAFF.

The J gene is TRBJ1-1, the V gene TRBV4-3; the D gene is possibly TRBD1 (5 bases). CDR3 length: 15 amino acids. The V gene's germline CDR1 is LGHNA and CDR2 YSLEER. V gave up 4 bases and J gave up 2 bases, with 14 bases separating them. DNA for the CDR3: TGCGCCAGCAGCCTCTCGCCCGGGGGTAACACTGAAGCTTTCTTT. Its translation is CASSLSPGGNTEAFF.

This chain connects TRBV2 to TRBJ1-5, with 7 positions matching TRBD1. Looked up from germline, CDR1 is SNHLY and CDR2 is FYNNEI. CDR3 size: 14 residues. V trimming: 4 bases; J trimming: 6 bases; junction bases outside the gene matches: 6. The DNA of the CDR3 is TGTGCCAGCAGTGTACAGGCAGGGGGTCAGCCCCAGCATTTT. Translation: CASSVQAGGQPQHF.

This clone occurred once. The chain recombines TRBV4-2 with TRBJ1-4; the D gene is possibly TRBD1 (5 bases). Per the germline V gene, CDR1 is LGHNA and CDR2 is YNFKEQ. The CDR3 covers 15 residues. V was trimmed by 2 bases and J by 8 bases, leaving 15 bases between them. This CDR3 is CASSQRGREGEKLFF. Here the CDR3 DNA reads TGTGCCAGCAGCCAAAGAGGCAGGGAAGGAGAAAAACTGTTTTTT.

The CDR3 DNA follows: TGTGCCAGCAGCGCCCCGGGCAGGGTGGATGAGCAGTTCTTC. Translating it yields CASSAPGRVDEQFF. V gene TRBV9 combines with J gene TRBJ2-1; D possibly corresponds to TRBD1 (5 bases). V was shortened by 3 bases and J by 8 bases, with 15 bases between the two germline ends. Germline assignment: CDR1 SGDLS and CDR2 YYNGEE. The CDR3 spans 14 residues.

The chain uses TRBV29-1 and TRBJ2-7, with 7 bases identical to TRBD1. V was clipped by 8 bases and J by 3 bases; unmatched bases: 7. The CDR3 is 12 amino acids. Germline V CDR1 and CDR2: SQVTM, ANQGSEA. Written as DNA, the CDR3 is TGCAGCATCAGGGGGTTTTTCTACGAGCAGTACTTC. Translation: CSIRGFFYEQYF.

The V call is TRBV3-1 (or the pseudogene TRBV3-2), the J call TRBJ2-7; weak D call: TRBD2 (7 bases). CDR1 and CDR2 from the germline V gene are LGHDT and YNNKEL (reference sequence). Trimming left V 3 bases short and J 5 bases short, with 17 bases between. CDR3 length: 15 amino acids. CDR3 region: CASSHPLGGLNEQYF. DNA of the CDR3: TGTGCCAGCAGCCACCCCTTGGGGGGGCTCAACGAGCAGTACTTC.